The source of this TCR beta chain is a study of CD8 T cells in Susac syndrome. The sequenced target, TCR beta, came from blood CD8+ and CD4+ T cells. The multiple sclerosis controls were treatment-naive patients with relapsing-remitting disease that was stable or active. In contrast to the negatively isolated CD8+ and CD4+ T cells, TEMRA cells were FACS-enriched. The V gene lost 6 bases and the J gene lost 2 bases, with 16 bases spanning the gap. This CDR3 spans 14 amino acids. The V gene's germline CDR1 is DFQATT and CDR2 SNEGSKA (reference sequence). Random hexamers were used to reverse transcribe an amount of roughly 0.45 to 1 ug RNA. The TCR beta CDR3 was amplified by immunoSEQ multiplex PCR across 54 Vbeta, 13 Jbeta. Each CDR3 protein gets one entry after TCRdb re-called the immunoSEQ multiplex PCR reads with MiXCR. The data hold about 160,000 distinct CDR3 sequences, with approximately 95% observed a single time.

The rearrangement joins TRBV20-1 to TRBJ1-2; a possible D gene is TRBD1 (5 bases). Sequenced sample: CD4+ T cells from PBMCs. This TCR was recovered from a human donor with multiple sclerosis. The CDR3 loop reads CSAPSGTSNYGYTF. CDR3 nucleotide sequence: TGCAGTGCGCCATCAGGGACCTCCAACTATGGCTACACCTTC.